This T cell receptor (beta chain) was recovered during a study of T cell responses to AZD1222 COVID-19 vaccine. General study points: Regions 160-218 and 743-854 held dominance among vaccine-associated CD4 TCRs, which spanned spike. Baseline testing showed seropositivity in only six AZD1222 recipients.

Germline CDR1 reads SGHKS; CDR2 reads YYEKEE (reference sequence). The length of the CDR3 is 17 residues. The trim removed 4 bases at V and 5 bases at J, leaving 14 bases unmatched. The method was immunoSEQ multiplex PCR; TCRdb's version includes in-frame clones alone and lacks a portion of them. The top ten hold over 4% of the sample, which has some 140,000 clones, 75% to 90% seen once. This clone has a handful of counts. Its antigen is currently unknown. The rearrangement links TRBV5-5 to TRBJ2-1, with 8 bases matching TRBD1. The source is an adult in good health. The sample in question was peripheral blood, obtained on day 0 of AZD1222 vaccination. The CDR3 loop is CASSIGTGLNPNNEQFF. CDR3 nucleotide sequence: TGTGCCAGCAGCATCGGGACAGGCCTCAATCCCAACAATGAGCAGTTCTTC.